Each of the 9 T cell receptor beta chains below was sequenced from the same sample in a study of shared clonotypes between healthy human individuals. Produced via immunoSEQ multiplex PCR; TCRdb's table is partial and in-frame only. The sample records 1,400,000 or so clones, 97% to 99% being singletons. The sequencing sample was made of naive CD4+ T cells sorted from blood. Subset indicated: CD45RA+ positively selected. The source is a man aged 30 to 45 in good health.

The chain couples TRBV28 to TRBJ1-4; 12 bases are a match to TRBD1. V dropped 10 bases and J dropped 6; count of bases not matched to a gene: 18. Germline CDR1 is MDHEN and CDR2 is SYDVKM. The CDR3 is 18 residues long. CDR3 sequence: CATLGWGQGAGRYEKLFF. In DNA form, the CDR3 reads TGTGCCACCCTCGGGTGGGGACAGGGGGCCGGTCGCTATGAAAAACTGTTTTTT.

This clone was recorded once. The rearrangement joins TRBV19 to TRBJ2-7, with TRBD1 matching over 10 bases. The germline gives CDR1 LNHDA, CDR2 SQIVND (reference sequence). V lost 5 bases to trimming and J lost 4 bases; unmatched junction nucleotides: 5. The CDR3 is made up of 14 amino acids. The CDR3 protein is CASSFGTGAYEQYF. CDR3 DNA: TGTGCCAGTAGTTTCGGGACAGGGGCGTACGAGCAGTACTTC.

Comment on this clone: Other DNA variants within this sample encode the same CDR3. The CDR3 DNA follows: TGTGCCAGCAGTTTTAACGAGCAGTACTTC. It translates to CASSFNEQYF. The gene calls are TRBV28 and TRBJ2-7; D gene ambiguous. Trimming took 3 bases from V and 5 from J, leaving 2 bases between them. Germline V gene lookup returns CDR1 MDHEN and CDR2 SYDVKM. The CDR3 sequence is 10 residues long.

The chain links TRBV19 to TRBJ1-5; D might be TRBD1 (6 bases). Trimming pared 2 bases from V and 5 bases from J, leaving 16 bases between. This CDR3 is built from 16 residues. Germline values: CDR1 LNHDA, CDR2 SQIVND (reference sequence). Here the CDR3 DNA reads TGTGCCAGTAGTATAAGGGGAAACAGGGCCTATCAGCCCCAGCATTTT. The encoded protein is CASSIRGNRAYQPQHF.

V gene TRBV18 combines with J gene TRBJ2-5; 9 nucleotides align to TRBD2. Losses at the gene ends were 1 base for V and 1 base for J; bases not matched to a gene: 4. CDR1 is KGHSH, CDR2 LQKENI, per germline. CDR3 size: 16 residues. The CDR3 sequence: CASSPLSSGVQETQYF. CDR3 DNA: TGTGCCAGCTCACCACTCTCTAGCGGGGTCCAAGAGACCCAGTACTTC.

The chain joins TRBV29-1 to TRBJ2-1, with TRBD1 identical over 10 bases. The CDR3 contains 13 residues. Trimming cost V 7 bases and J 4 bases; bases outside gene matches: 4. Germline V gene data show CDR1 as SQVTM and CDR2 as ANQGSEA. The CDR3 sequence: CSARDRGYNEQFF. In DNA, the CDR3 is TGCAGCGCCCGGGACAGGGGTTACAATGAGCAGTTCTTC.

The chain is built from TRBV28 and TRBJ2-1, with D perhaps matching TRBD2 (5 bases). Germline V gene data show CDR1 as MDHEN and CDR2 as SYDVKM. The CDR3 contains 16 residues. V was trimmed by 5 bases and J by 3 bases, leaving 17 bases between them. The CDR3 bases are TGTGCCAGCAGTCCACTGGACTCACATTACTACAATGAGCAGTTCTTC. This sequence encodes CASSPLDSHYYNEQFF. Full variable domain (missing parts from reference TRBV28 and TRBJ2-1): DVKVTQSSRYLVKRTGEKVFLECVQDMDHENMFWYRQDPGLGLRLIYFSYDVKMKEKGDIPEGYSVSREKKERFSLILESASTNQTSMYLCASSPLDSHYYNEQFFGPGTRLTVL.

This chain connects TRBV28 to TRBJ2-1; 10 bases line up with TRBD2. CDR3 length equals 15 residues. The germline V gene encodes CDR1 MDHEN and CDR2 SYDVKM. With 9 bases clipped from V and 8 bases from J, the junction kept 13 bases outside the gene matches. This CDR3 reads CASNVLAGVSDEQFF. Written as DNA, the CDR3 is TGTGCCAGTAATGTCCTAGCGGGGGTGTCGGATGAGCAGTTCTTC.

The rearrangement uses TRBV4-1 and TRBJ1-2; D is possibly TRBD1 (5 bases). In germline, CDR1 is MGHRA, CDR2 YSYEKL. Trimming left V 3 bases short and J 3 bases short, with 14 bases between. The CDR3 contains 15 residues. For the CDR3, the DNA is TGCGCCAGCAGCCAGGGGTCAGGGCCTGACTATGGCTACACCTTC. Translated, it gives CASSQGSGPDYGYTF.